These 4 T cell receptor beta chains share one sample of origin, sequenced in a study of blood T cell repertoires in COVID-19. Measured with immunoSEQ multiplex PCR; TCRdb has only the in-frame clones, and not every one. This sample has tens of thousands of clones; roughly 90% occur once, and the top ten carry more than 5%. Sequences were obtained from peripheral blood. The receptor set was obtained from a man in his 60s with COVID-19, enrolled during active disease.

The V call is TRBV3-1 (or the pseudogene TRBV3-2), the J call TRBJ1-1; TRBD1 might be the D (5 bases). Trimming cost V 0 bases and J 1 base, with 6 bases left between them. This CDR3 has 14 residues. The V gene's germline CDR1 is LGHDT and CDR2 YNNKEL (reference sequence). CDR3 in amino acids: CASSQDRANTEAFF. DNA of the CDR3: TGTGCCAGCAGCCAAGACAGGGCGAACACTGAAGCTTTCTTT.

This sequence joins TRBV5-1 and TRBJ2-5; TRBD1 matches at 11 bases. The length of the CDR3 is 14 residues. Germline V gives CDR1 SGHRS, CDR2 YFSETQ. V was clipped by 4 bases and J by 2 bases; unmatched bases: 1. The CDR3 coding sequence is TGCGCCAGCAGCCGGGACAGGGGGCAAGAGACCCAGTACTTC. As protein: CASSRDRGQETQYF. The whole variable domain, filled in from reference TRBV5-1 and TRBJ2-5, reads KAGVTQTPRYLIKTRGQQVTLSCSPISGHRSVSWYQQTPGQGLQFLFEYFSETQRNKGNFPGRFSGRQFSNSRSEMNVSTLELGDSALYLCASSRDRGQETQYFGPGTRLLVL.

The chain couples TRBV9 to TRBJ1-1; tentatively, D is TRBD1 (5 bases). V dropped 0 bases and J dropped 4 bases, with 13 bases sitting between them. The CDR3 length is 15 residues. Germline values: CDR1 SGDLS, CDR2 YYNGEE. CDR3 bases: TGTGCCAGCAGCGTAGGAGGAGGGGCGGCCACTGAAGCTTTCTTT. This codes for CASSVGGGAATEAFF.

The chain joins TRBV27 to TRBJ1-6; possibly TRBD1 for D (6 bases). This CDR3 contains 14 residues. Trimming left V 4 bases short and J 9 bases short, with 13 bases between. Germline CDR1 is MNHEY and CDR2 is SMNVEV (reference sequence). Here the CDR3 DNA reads TGTGCCAGCAGTTCGGACAGTCTAGGTTCACCCCTCCACTTT. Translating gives CASSSDSLGSPLHF.